Each of the 12 T cell receptor beta chains below was sequenced from the same sample in a study of blood T cell repertoires in COVID-19. Only in-frame clones appear in the TCRdb table, and some are missing; sequencing was by immunoSEQ multiplex PCR. The repertoire has under 40,000 clones, more than 80% of them found once; the top ten carry over 0.85%. The sample consisted of peripheral blood. The receptors shown here come from a male donor with active COVID-19.

CDR3 nucleotide sequence: TGCAGCGTTGTTTCGTATTTGGCTTTCTTT. It is translated as CSVVSYLAFF. The chain recombines TRBV29-1 with TRBJ1-1; D not resolved. From germline, CDR1 is SQVTM and CDR2 ANQGSEA. Trimming removed 4 bases at V and 11 bases at J, with 11 bases between. The CDR3 has 10 residues.

This chain uses TRBV29-1 with TRBJ2-7, with 8 positions matching TRBD2. V dropped 6 bases and J dropped 6; count of bases not matched to a gene: 10. Germline CDR1 reads SQVTM; CDR2 reads ANQGSEA. This CDR3 is built from 13 residues. DNA for the CDR3: TGCAGCGTGGGGGCGGGGGGCCAAGGCGAGCAGTACTTC. It codes for CSVGAGGQGEQYF.

This chain uses TRBV5-1 with TRBJ2-3; D is uncertain. The V gene's germline CDR1 is SGHRS and CDR2 YFSETQ. The CDR3 length is 11 residues. The V end was cut by 1 base, the J end by 6 bases, with 3 bases between. The CDR3 spells CASSLSDTQYF. For the CDR3, the DNA is TGCGCCAGCAGCTTGTCGGATACGCAGTATTTT.

This sequence joins TRBV6-6 and TRBJ1-4, with TRBD1 matching over 8 bases. The germline gives CDR1 MNHNY, CDR2 SVGAGI (reference sequence). The CDR3 totals 16 residues. V lost 5 bases and J lost 3; bases outside the gene matches: 8. The CDR3 region is CASSTLQGAANEKLFF. The CDR3 region has the DNA TGTGCCAGCAGTACGCTTCAGGGGGCGGCTAATGAAAAACTGTTTTTT.

The chain couples TRBV6-5 to TRBJ1-1; D unresolved. This CDR3 region has 13 residues. The ends were cut back, 7 bases at V and 1 base at J, with 10 bases in the middle. Germline CDR1 reads MNHEY; CDR2 reads SVGAGI. CDR3 amino acids: CASTGISNTEAFF. CDR3 nucleotide sequence: TGTGCCAGCACAGGTATTTCGAACACTGAAGCTTTCTTT.

This chain links TRBV3-1 (or the pseudogene TRBV3-2) with TRBJ1-6; TRBD1 aligns across 7 bases. This CDR3 has 15 residues. V gave up 10 bases and J gave up 6 bases; unmatched junction bases: 12. Germline values: CDR1 LGHDT, CDR2 YNNKEL (reference sequence). CDR3: CATVGIGGPNSPLHF. CDR3 DNA sequence: TGTGCCACCGTGGGGATAGGGGGCCCTAATTCACCCCTCCACTTT.

The chain uses TRBV19 and TRBJ1-2; tentative D call: TRBD1 (6 bases). Per germline, CDR1 LNHDA and CDR2 SQIVND (reference sequence). The CDR3 is 15 residues long. Trimming left V 6 bases short and J 4 bases short, with 18 bases between. The CDR3 DNA reads TGTGCCAGTAGCTCTACAGCGGGGGGCACCTATGGCTACACCTTC. Translating it yields CASSSTAGGTYGYTF.

This clone was seen only once. The gene calls are TRBV5-6 and TRBJ2-1, with 7 positions matching TRBD2. Trimming took 3 bases from V and 4 from J; bases not matched to a gene: 4. The germline CDR1 and CDR2 sequences are SGHDT and YYEEEE. The CDR3 length is 14 residues. The CDR3 nucleotides read TGTGCCAGCAGCTCCAGCGGGAAGTACAATGAGCAGTTCTTC. Translation gives CASSSSGKYNEQFF.

This chain uses TRBV6-1 with TRBJ2-5; the D gene is possibly TRBD1 (6 bases). The CDR3 has 16 residues. The V end lost 2 bases, the J end lost 2 bases, and 15 bases lay between the germline ends. The germline V gene encodes CDR1 MNHNS and CDR2 SASEGT. CDR3 loop: CASSELGGAYQETQYF. The CDR3 nucleotides read TGTGCCAGCAGTGAACTTGGGGGCGCGTATCAAGAGACCCAGTACTTC.

The rearrangement joins TRBV7-9 to TRBJ2-2; D remains ambiguous. CDR3 length: 16 residues. Germline V gene data show CDR1 as SEHNR and CDR2 as FQNEAQ (reference sequence). V lost 1 base to trimming and J lost 0 bases, with 9 bases between them. The CDR3 loop is CASSLGFQANTGELFF. CDR3 coding DNA: TGTGCCAGCAGCTTAGGCTTTCAGGCGAACACCGGGGAGCTGTTTTTT.

V gene TRBV18 combines with J gene TRBJ2-3; D is ambiguous. This CDR3 has 12 amino acids. V was pared by 3 bases and J by 2 bases, with 3 bases between. CDR1 is KGHSH, CDR2 LQKENI, per germline. The chain's CDR3 is CASSPYTDTQYF. The CDR3 DNA follows: TGTGCCAGCTCACCTTACACAGATACGCAGTATTTT.

The chain joins TRBV19 to TRBJ1-2; the D gene is possibly TRBD1 (5 bases). Germline CDR1 reads LNHDA; CDR2 reads SQIVND (reference sequence). This CDR3 comprises 13 residues. Trimming shortened V by 3 bases and J by 4 bases, and 9 bases separated the two germline ends. CDR3 residues: CASSIGTGYGYTF. In nucleotides, the CDR3 is TGTGCCAGTAGTATTGGTACAGGCTATGGCTACACCTTC.